Included here is one T cell receptor (beta chain) sequence, with context. The antigen remains unidentified. Then a second PCR, running roughly 6 to 11 cycles, was carried out with a sample-barcoded 5' primer and a J-beta primer mix. Each cDNA was tagged by a template-switch adaptor containing 12 random nucleotides. Using its own MiXCR run on the 5' RACE reads, TCRdb lists one record per CDR3 protein. Here the sample spans 1.5 million to 2 million distinct CDR3 sequences, around half being singletons. The data derive from a study of blood T cells in healthy people across ages. Whole-study findings and limits: Estimates based on one million T cells were treated as lower bounds. CMV status of donors was not determined, possibly confounding expanded clonotype changes.

Trimming left V 5 bases short and J 2 bases short, with 21 bases between. This CDR3 contains 17 residues. Per germline, CDR1 SEHNR and CDR2 FQNEAQ (reference sequence). This rearrangement joins TRBV7-9 to TRBJ1-2, with unresolved D. This receptor was taken from a woman aged 40 to 55 in good health. The sequenced sample was blood. CDR3 region: CASSPIGERHLNYGYTF. The CDR3 DNA reads as TGTGCCAGCAGCCCGATTGGGGAACGGCACTTGAACTATGGCTACACCTTC.